This T cell receptor beta chain was identified in a study of CD4 T cells in relation to SARS-CoV-2 and coronaviruses. Study context: Of the patients, fewer than ten were male, 4 female, two Hispanic. Study outcomes and limitations: No crossreactivity against non-spike viral proteins was tested here.

Naive and memory CD4+ T cells came from enriched cryopreserved PBMCs. The trim removed 3 bases at V and 6 bases at J, leaving 5 bases unmatched. Germline-derived CDR1 and CDR2 are GTSNPN and SVGIG (reference sequence). CDR3 length: 13 residues. On this clone: Its antigen is undetermined.

Survey-level TCR-beta sequencing used DNA from CEF-cultured naive and memory CD4+ T cells. Sequenced by immunoSEQ multiplex PCR; TCRdb stores in-frame clones only, minus some. This table holds 35,000 to 45,000 clones, roughly four fifths found once. The chain joins TRBV30 to TRBJ2-3; TRBD1 matches 8 bases. The TCR sequence derives from an adult with COVID-19. Sample: naive CD4+ T cells from PBMCs, cultured in vitro. Subset denoted: naive CD4+ T cells isolated by negative enrichment. The DNA for the CDR3 is TGTGCCTGGAGCCAGGGGGCATCCGATACGCAGTATTTT. Protein: CAWSQGASDTQYF. The complete variable domain, with remaining parts taken from reference TRBV30 and TRBJ2-3, reads SQTIHQWPATLVQPVGSPLSLECTVEGTSNPNLYWYRQAAGRGLQLLFYSVGIGQISSEVPQNLSASRPQDRQFILSSKKLLLSDSGFYLCAWSQGASDTQYFGPGTRLTVL.